The 24 T cell receptor beta chains below all came from one sample that was sequenced in a study of blood T cell repertoires in COVID-19. Here immunoSEQ multiplex PCR was the method, and the copy in TCRdb shows in-frame clones only, minus some. The sample holds around 300,000 clones, 85% to 90% seen once. Sequences were obtained from peripheral blood. All receptors come from a woman in her 50s with active or convalescent COVID-19.

This chain joins TRBV7-2 and TRBJ1-5, with TRBD1 identical over 8 bases. The CDR3 has 16 amino acids. V trimming: 6 bases; J trimming: 0 bases; junction bases outside the gene matches: 7. CDR1 and CDR2 from the germline V gene are SGHTA and FQGNSA. CDR3 sequence reads: CASSRGQGNSNQPQHF. CDR3 in DNA: TGTGCCAGCAGTCGCGGACAGGGCAATAGCAATCAGCCCCAGCATTTT.

V is TRBV18 and J is TRBJ1-3, with D possibly TRBD1 on 6 matching bases. Germline V lookup: CDR1 KGHSH, CDR2 LQKENI. The length of the CDR3 is 18 residues. V dropped 0 bases and J dropped 0 bases, with 15 bases sitting between them. The CDR3 coding sequence is TGTGCCAGCTCACCACCCCCCCAGGGGCTACGCTCTGGAAACACCATATATTTT. Amino acid sequence: CASSPPPQGLRSGNTIYF.

The rearrangement uses TRBV28 and TRBJ2-1, with TRBD1 identical over 7 bases. J was trimmed by 7 bases and V by 4 bases; bases with no gene match: 10. The CDR3 runs 15 residues. Germline V gene sequence: CDR1 MDHEN, CDR2 SYDVKM. The CDR3 is CASSSQGVRSNEQFF. CDR3 DNA sequence: TGTGCCAGCAGTTCCCAGGGGGTACGGAGTAATGAGCAGTTCTTC.

This clone came up once. The genes are TRBV10-3 and TRBJ2-5; 11 nucleotides match TRBD2. The CDR3 is 16 amino acids. Trimming cost V 0 bases and J 5 bases; bases outside gene matches: 5. Germline V lookup: CDR1 ENHRY, CDR2 SYGVKD. This chain's CDR3 is CAISESTSGSGETQYF. The CDR3 DNA is TGTGCCATCAGTGAGTCTACTAGCGGGAGTGGTGAGACCCAGTACTTC.

A remark on this clone: At one boundary the junction diverges from the germline segment, which might be a read error. The J gene is TRBJ1-1, the V gene TRBV7-7, with TRBD1 identical over 8 bases. The CDR3 has 18 residues. Looked up from germline, CDR1 is SSHAT and CDR2 is FNYEAQ (reference sequence). CDR3 DNA sequence: TGTGCTAGCAGCTTAGAAGGACAGGGTGTAATTAAGGACACTGAAGCTTTCTTT. Its protein is CASSLEGQGVIKDTEAFF.

The rearrangement links TRBV7-2 to TRBJ2-5; 7 nucleotides align to TRBD2. The CDR3 is 15 amino acids. J was trimmed by 4 bases and V by 1 base; bases with no gene match: 6. Germline values: CDR1 SGHTA, CDR2 FQGNSA. This chain's CDR3 is CASSLDSGGSETQYF. DNA of the CDR3: TGTGCCAGCAGCTTAGATTCGGGGGGTTCAGAGACCCAGTACTTC.

This chain links TRBV30 with TRBJ1-6, with 7 bases aligning to TRBD1. This CDR3 comprises 14 residues. V lost 0 bases and J lost 5; bases outside the gene matches: 1. Per the germline V gene, CDR1 is GTSNPN and CDR2 is SVGIG (reference sequence). DNA of the CDR3: TGTGCCTGGAGTGTAGGGACAGATAATTCACCCCTCCACTTT. It is translated as CAWSVGTDNSPLHF.

V gene TRBV27 combines with J gene TRBJ2-7; 10 nucleotides align to TRBD2. Germline trimming cut 6 bases from V and 5 bases from J; bases unmatched to any gene: 13. Germline V gives CDR1 MNHEY, CDR2 SMNVEV (reference sequence). CDR3 length: 16 amino acids. This chain's CDR3 is CASRERRTSGPNEQYF. CDR3 nucleotides: TGTGCCAGCAGAGAAAGGCGGACTAGCGGACCCAACGAGCAGTACTTC.

The chain uses TRBV14 and TRBJ2-7; 8 bases are a match to TRBD2. Per germline, CDR1 SGHDN and CDR2 FVKESK. This CDR3 is 17 amino acids long. Trimming removed 4 bases from V and 2 bases from J; junction bases left unmatched: 13. For the CDR3, the DNA is TGTGCCAGCAGCCCCAGCGGGAGTACCCTTATAACCTACGAGCAGTACTTC. Its translation is CASSPSGSTLITYEQYF.

The chain recombines TRBV7-8 with TRBJ1-5; no firm D call. This CDR3 comprises 15 residues. The germline V gene has CDR1 SGHVS and CDR2 FQNEAQ. V lost 1 base and J lost 0, with 7 bases in between. DNA for the CDR3: TGTGCCAGCAGCTTAGTGCAGTTTAGCAATCAGCCCCAGCATTTT. Translating it yields CASSLVQFSNQPQHF.

This chain connects TRBV6-2 or TRBV6-3 to TRBJ1-5; 11 bases are a match to TRBD1. V was clipped by 0 bases and J by 4 bases; unmatched bases: 2. In germline, CDR1 is MNHEY, CDR2 SVGEGT. The CDR3 length is 16 residues. The CDR3 is CASSYSGTGGNQPQHF. CDR3 coding DNA: TGTGCCAGCAGTTACTCGGGGACAGGGGGGAATCAGCCCCAGCATTTT.

The rearrangement joins TRBV4-2 to TRBJ2-5; 8 bases map to TRBD2. Unmatched junction bases numbered 4, after V lost 1 base and J lost 3 bases. The CDR3 is made up of 15 amino acids. Looked up from germline, CDR1 is LGHNA and CDR2 is YNFKEQ. DNA of the CDR3: TGTGCCAGCAGCCAAGGGACTAGCAGAGAAGAGACCCAGTACTTC. As protein: CASSQGTSREETQYF.

The count of this clone is one. The chain has TRBV29-1 and TRBJ2-1, with D perhaps matching TRBD1 (5 bases). The CDR3 is 13 amino acids. V lost 4 bases and J 1 base, leaving 8 bases between the germline ends. CDR1 is SQVTM and CDR2 is ANQGSEA in the germline V gene. The CDR3 region has the DNA TGCAGCGTTGTTAAGGGGTCCTACAATGAGCAGTTCTTC. The encoded protein is CSVVKGSYNEQFF.

The V and J genes are TRBV12-5 and TRBJ1-2; 8 bases align to TRBD1. The CDR3 covers 14 residues. Germline V lookup: CDR1 LGHNT, CDR2 FRNRAP. V was pared by 5 bases and J by 4 bases, with 6 bases of the junction left unmatched. CDR3 in amino acids: CASGPRGTGYGYTF. CDR3 DNA: TGTGCTAGTGGTCCCCGGGGGACAGGCTATGGCTACACCTTC.

The V and J genes are TRBV3-1 (or the pseudogene TRBV3-2) and TRBJ2-5; perhaps TRBD2 as D (5 bases). V was cut by 4 bases and J by 2 bases, with 14 bases left in between. The germline V gene has CDR1 LGHDT and CDR2 YNNKEL (reference sequence). This CDR3 has 15 residues. CDR3 DNA: TGTGCCAGCAGCCCCGATGAGTCGGGGCAAGAGACCCAGTACTTC. It translates to CASSPDESGQETQYF.

This chain uses TRBV5-1 with TRBJ1-1; possibly TRBD1 for D (6 bases). Per germline, CDR1 SGHRS and CDR2 YFSETQ. CDR3 length equals 16 residues. V dropped 0 bases and J dropped 2 bases, with 14 bases sitting between them. The CDR3 bases are TGCGCCAGCAGCTTGGGACGGGGGGCAGGCAACACTGAAGCTTTCTTT. It is translated as CASSLGRGAGNTEAFF.

The rearrangement links TRBV13 to TRBJ2-7; 11 positions agree with TRBD2. CDR1 and CDR2 from the germline V gene are PRHDT and FYEKMQ (reference sequence). V lost 1 base to trimming and J lost 7 bases; unmatched junction nucleotides: 3. The CDR3 consists of 14 residues. Written as DNA, the CDR3 is TGTGCCAGCAGCTTAGTAGCGGGGGGGCATGAGCAGTACTTC. Residues: CASSLVAGGHEQYF.

The V and J genes are TRBV4-1 and TRBJ2-1, with TRBD2 matching 11 bases. The CDR3 has 16 residues. Per germline, CDR1 MGHRA and CDR2 YSYEKL. Losses at the gene ends were 3 bases for V and 2 bases for J; bases not matched to a gene: 3. The CDR3 sequence: CASSQDSGGAYNEQFF. Here the CDR3 DNA reads TGCGCCAGCAGCCAGGATAGCGGGGGGGCCTACAATGAGCAGTTCTTC.

The rearrangement links TRBV5-5 to TRBJ1-1; D perhaps matches TRBD1 (6 bases). Germline V gene sequence: CDR1 SGHKS, CDR2 YYEKEE (reference sequence). V gave up 3 bases and J gave up 3 bases, with 18 bases separating them. The CDR3 is 16 amino acids. CDR3: CASSWVGAETDTEAFF. CDR3 in DNA: TGTGCCAGCAGCTGGGTGGGGGCCGAGACTGACACTGAAGCTTTCTTT.

The chain couples TRBV11-1 to TRBJ2-1, with 9 bases that match TRBD2. Germline CDR1 reads SGHAT; CDR2 reads FQDESV (reference sequence). With V trimmed by 5 bases and J by 4 bases, 6 bases remained unmatched. The CDR3 runs 15 residues. The DNA of the CDR3 is TGTGCCAGCAGCCGGGGACTAGCCACGTACAATGAGCAGTTCTTC. This encodes CASSRGLATYNEQFF.

The chain combines TRBV7-3 with TRBJ2-7; a possible D gene is TRBD2 (6 bases). Germline CDR1 is SGHTA and CDR2 is FQGTGA. The CDR3 has 16 amino acids. Trimming removed 5 bases from V and 2 bases from J, with 19 bases in between. CDR3 amino acids: CASSPRDGGGPYEQYF. The CDR3 DNA is TGTGCCAGCAGCCCGCGGGACGGAGGAGGGCCCTACGAGCAGTACTTC.

V and J are TRBV21-1 and TRBJ2-7; the table's D gene call, TRBD1, was not cross checked with the DNA. TRBV21-1 represents a pseudogene. The CDR3 covers 16 residues. The CDR3 DNA is TGTGCCAGCAGCAACTGGCTGGGCAGGGGAAACTACGAGCAGTACTTC. Translating gives CASSNWLGRGNYEQYF.

This rearrangement joins TRBV6-1 to TRBJ2-1; D is ambiguous. The germline V gene encodes CDR1 MNHNS and CDR2 SASEGT. Deletions cut 0 bases from V and 10 bases from J, with 13 bases between. This CDR3 region has 14 residues. The CDR3: CASSEAIQSREQFF. Here the CDR3 DNA reads TGTGCCAGCAGTGAAGCGATTCAGTCCCGAGAGCAGTTCTTC.

The chain couples TRBV29-1 to TRBJ1-2, with a weak D call TRBD1 (5 bases). Germline values: CDR1 SQVTM, CDR2 ANQGSEA. This CDR3 contains 15 residues. V was cut by 1 base and J by 1 base, with 13 bases left in between. CDR3 sequence: CSVEGERQNNYGYTF. In nucleotides, the CDR3 is TGCAGCGTTGAAGGTGAGCGACAGAATAACTATGGCTACACCTTC.